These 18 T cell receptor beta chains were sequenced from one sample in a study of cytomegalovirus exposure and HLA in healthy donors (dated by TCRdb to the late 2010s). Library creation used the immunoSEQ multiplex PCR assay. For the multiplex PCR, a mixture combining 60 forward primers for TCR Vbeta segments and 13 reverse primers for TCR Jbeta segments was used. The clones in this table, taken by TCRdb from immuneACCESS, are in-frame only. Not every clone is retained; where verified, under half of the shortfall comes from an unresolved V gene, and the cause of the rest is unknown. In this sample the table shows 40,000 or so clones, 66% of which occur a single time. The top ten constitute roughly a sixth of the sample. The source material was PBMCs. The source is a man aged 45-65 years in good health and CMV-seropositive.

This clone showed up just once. The CDR3 sequence: CASRGGGDEQYF. Written as DNA, the CDR3 is TGTGCCAGCAGAGGAGGCGGGGACGAGCAGTACTTC. The chain has TRBV5-6 and TRBJ2-5; the D gene is possibly TRBD2 (6 bases). The assigned J gene may be wrong: the sequence end matches TRBJ2-7 better. This CDR3 region has 12 residues. Germline loops: CDR1 SGHDT, CDR2 YYEEEE.

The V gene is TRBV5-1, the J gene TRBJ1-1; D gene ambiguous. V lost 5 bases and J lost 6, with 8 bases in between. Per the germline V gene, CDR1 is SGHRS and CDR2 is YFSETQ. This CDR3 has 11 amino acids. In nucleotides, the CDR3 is TGCGCCAGCAGTATGGGCCCTGAAGCTTTCTTT. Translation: CASSMGPEAFF.

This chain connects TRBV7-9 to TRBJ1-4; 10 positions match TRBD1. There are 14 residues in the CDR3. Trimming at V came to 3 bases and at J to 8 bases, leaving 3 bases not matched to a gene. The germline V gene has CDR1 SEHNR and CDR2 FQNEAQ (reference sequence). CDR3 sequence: CASSFGTGDEKLFF. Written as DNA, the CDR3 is TGTGCCAGCAGCTTTGGGACAGGGGACGAAAAACTGTTTTTT.

The DNA for the CDR3 is TGTGCCATCAGTGAGCGACAGGGAGAGGGTGAGACCCAGTACTTC. Protein product: CAISERQGEGETQYF. The rearrangement joins TRBV10-3 to TRBJ2-5; TRBD1 matches at 7 bases. J was trimmed by 5 bases and V by 2 bases; bases with no gene match: 8. Per germline, CDR1 ENHRY and CDR2 SYGVKD. The CDR3 extends over 15 amino acids.

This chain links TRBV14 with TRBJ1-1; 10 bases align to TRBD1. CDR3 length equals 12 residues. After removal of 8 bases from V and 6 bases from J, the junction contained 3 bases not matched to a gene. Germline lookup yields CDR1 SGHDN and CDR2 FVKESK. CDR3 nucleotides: TGTGCCAGCGGACAGGGGGGGGCTGAAGCTTTCTTT. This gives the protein CASGQGGAEAFF.

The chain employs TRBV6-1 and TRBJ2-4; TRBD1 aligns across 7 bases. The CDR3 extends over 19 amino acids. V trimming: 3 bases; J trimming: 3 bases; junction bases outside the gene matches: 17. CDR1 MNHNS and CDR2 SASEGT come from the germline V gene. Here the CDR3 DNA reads TGTGCCAGCAGTGATCCCCCATTTGGGACAGCCCCAGGCAAAAACATTCAGTACTTC. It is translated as CASSDPPFGTAPGKNIQYF.

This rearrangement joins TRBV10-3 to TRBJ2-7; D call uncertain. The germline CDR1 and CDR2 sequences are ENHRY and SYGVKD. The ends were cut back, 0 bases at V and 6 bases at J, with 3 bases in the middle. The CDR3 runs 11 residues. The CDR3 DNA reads TGTGCCATCAGTGAGTCCCGCGAGCAGTACTTC. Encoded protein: CAISESREQYF.

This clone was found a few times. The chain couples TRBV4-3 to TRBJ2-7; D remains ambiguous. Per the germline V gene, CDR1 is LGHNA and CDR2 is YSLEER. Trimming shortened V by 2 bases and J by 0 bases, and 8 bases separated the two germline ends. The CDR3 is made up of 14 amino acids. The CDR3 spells CASSQSSFSYEQYF. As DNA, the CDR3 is TGCGCCAGCAGCCAATCTAGTTTCTCCTACGAGCAGTACTTC.

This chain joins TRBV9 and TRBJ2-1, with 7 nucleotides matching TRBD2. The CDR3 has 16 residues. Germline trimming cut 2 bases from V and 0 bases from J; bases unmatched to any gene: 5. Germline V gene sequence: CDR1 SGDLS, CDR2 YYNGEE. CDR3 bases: TGTGCCAGCAGCGTCCCTCGGACTAGCTCCTACAATGAGCAGTTCTTC. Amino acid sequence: CASSVPRTSSYNEQFF.

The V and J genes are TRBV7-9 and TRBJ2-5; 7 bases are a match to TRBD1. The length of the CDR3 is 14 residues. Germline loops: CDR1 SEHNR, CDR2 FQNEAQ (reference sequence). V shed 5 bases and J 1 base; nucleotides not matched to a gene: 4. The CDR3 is CASSQAGGQETQYF. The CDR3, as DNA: TGTGCCAGCAGCCAAGCAGGGGGCCAAGAGACCCAGTACTTC. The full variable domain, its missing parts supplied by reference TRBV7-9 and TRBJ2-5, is DTGVSQNPRHKITKRGQNVTFRCDPISEHNRLYWYRQTLGQGPEFLTYFQNEAQLEKSRLLSDRFSAERPKGSFSTLEIQRTEQGDSAMYLCASSQAGGQETQYFGPGTRLLVL.

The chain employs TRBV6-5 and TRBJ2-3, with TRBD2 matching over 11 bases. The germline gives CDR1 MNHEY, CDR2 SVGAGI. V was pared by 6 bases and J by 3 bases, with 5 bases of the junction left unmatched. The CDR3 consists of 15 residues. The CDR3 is CASRGSGGATDTQYF. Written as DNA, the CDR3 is TGTGCCAGCAGAGGTAGCGGGGGGGCTACAGATACGCAGTATTTT.

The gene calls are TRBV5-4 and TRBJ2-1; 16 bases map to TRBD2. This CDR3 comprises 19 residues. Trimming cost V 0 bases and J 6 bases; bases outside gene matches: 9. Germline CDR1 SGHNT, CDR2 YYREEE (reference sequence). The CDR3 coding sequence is TGTGCCAGCAGCTTGGAGCCGGGACTAGCGGGGGGGCCTGTCAATGAGCAGTTCTTC. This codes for CASSLEPGLAGGPVNEQFF.

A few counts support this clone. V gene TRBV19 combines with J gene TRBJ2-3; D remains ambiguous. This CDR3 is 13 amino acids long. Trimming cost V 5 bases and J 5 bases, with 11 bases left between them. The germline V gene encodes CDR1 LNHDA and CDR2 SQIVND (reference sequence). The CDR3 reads CASSRQILDTQYF. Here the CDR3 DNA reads TGTGCCAGTAGTCGCCAGATCCTAGATACGCAGTATTTT.

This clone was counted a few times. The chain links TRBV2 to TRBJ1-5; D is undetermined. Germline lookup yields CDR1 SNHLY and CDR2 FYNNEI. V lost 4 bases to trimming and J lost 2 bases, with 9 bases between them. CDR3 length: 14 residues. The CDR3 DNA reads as TGTGCCAGCAGTGTGGAGAGGGGCAATCAGCCCCAGCATTTT. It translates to CASSVERGNQPQHF.

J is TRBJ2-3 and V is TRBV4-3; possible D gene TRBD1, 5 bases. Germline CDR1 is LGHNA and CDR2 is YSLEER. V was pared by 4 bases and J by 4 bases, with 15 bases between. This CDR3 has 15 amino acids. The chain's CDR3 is CASSLYQGRPDTQYF. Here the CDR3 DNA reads TGCGCCAGCAGCCTTTACCAGGGCCGGCCAGATACGCAGTATTTT.

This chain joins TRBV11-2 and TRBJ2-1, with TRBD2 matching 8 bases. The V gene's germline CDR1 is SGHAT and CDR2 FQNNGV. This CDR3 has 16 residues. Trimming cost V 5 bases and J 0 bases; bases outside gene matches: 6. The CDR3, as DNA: TGTGCCAGCAGCGTGAGACTAGCGAGCTCCTACAATGAGCAGTTCTTC. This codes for CASSVRLASSYNEQFF.

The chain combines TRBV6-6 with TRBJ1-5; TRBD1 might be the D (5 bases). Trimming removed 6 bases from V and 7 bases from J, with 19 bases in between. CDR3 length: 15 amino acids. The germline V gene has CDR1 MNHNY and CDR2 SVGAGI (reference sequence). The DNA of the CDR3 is TGTGCCAGCAGAGAAGGGGTCAGTGTTGGCCAGCCCCAGCATTTT. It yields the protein CASREGVSVGQPQHF.

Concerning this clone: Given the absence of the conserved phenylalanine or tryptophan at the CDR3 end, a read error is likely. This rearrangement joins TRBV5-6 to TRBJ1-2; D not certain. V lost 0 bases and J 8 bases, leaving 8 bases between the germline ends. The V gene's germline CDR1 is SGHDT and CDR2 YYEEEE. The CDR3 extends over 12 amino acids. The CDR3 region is CASSLGERGYTV. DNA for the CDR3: TGTGCCAGCAGCTTGGGGGAAAGGGGCTACACCGTC.